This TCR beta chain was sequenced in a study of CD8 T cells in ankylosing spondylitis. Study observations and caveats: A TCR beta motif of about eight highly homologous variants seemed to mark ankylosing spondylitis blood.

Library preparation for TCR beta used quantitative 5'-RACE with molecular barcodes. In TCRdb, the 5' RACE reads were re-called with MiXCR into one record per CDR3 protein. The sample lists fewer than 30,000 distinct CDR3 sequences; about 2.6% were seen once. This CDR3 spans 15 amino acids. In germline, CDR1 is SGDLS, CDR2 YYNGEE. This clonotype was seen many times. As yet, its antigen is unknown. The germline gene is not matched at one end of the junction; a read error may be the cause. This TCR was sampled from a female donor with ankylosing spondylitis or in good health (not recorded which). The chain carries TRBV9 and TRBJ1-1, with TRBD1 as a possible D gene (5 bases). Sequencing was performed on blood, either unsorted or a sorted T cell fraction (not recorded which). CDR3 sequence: CASTVDQGPNTEAFF. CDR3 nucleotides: TGTGCCAGCACCGTAGATCAGGGACCAAACACTGAAGCTTTCTTT.